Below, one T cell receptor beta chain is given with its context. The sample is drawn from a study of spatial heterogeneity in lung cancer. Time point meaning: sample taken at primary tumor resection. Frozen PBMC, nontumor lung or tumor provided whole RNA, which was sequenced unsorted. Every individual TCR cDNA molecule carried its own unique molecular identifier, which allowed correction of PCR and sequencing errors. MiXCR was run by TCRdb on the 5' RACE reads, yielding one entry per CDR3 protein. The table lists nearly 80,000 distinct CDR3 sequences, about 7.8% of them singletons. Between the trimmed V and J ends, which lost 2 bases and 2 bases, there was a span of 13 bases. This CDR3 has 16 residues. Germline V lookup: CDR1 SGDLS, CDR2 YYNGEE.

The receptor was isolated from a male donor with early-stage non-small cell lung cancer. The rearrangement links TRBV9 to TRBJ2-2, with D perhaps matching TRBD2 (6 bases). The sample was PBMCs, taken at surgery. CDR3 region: CASSVGLASNTGELFF. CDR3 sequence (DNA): TGTGCCAGCAGCGTGGGACTGGCCTCTAACACCGGGGAGCTGTTTTTT.